Shown below are 20 T cell receptor beta chains from a single sample sequenced in a study of a mutant IDH1 vaccine in newly diagnosed glioma. Time point in this sample: week 23, last vaccination. Doses comprised 300 ug of mutant IDH1 20-mer peptide each, plus topical imiquimod. Libraries were prepared by immunoSEQ multiplex PCR; TCRdb keeps only in-frame clonotypes and omits some of them. Of about 38,000 clones listed, about four fifths are singletons. Which antigens these TCRs recognize remains unknown. Specimen: PBMCs, collected from a glioma patient whose treatment included an IDH1 peptide vaccine. The receptors stem from a middle-aged man with glioma.

V is TRBV2 and J is TRBJ2-7, with D possibly TRBD1 on 5 matching bases. Trimming removed 6 bases from V and 2 bases from J, with 11 bases in between. Germline V CDR1 and CDR2: SNHLY, FYNNEI. The CDR3 has 13 amino acids. DNA of the CDR3: TGTGCCAGCAGGATGACAGTAACCTACGAGCAGTACTTC. Translation gives CASRMTVTYEQYF.

Only one count was recorded for this clone. The V gene is TRBV30, the J gene TRBJ2-3, with D unclear. Germline CDR1 and CDR2: GTSNPN and SVGIG (reference sequence). V lost 0 bases and J 6 bases, leaving 7 bases between the germline ends. The CDR3 has 12 residues. For the CDR3, the DNA is TGTGCCTGGAGTGTATCGCCGGATACGCAGTATTTT. Encoded protein: CAWSVSPDTQYF.

With respect to this clone: Distinct nucleotide sequences in the sample also encode this CDR3. V gene TRBV29-1 combines with J gene TRBJ2-5, with D hard to call. V was pared by 7 bases and J by 1 base, with 13 bases between. CDR3 length: 13 residues. Germline V gene lookup returns CDR1 SQVTM and CDR2 ANQGSEA. The CDR3 DNA follows: TGCAGCGCGTCCCTGGTATCCCAAGAGACCCAGTACTTC. Translated: CSASLVSQETQYF.

With regard to this clone: Mismatch with germline at one junction end may stem from a read error. This rearrangement joins TRBV7-7 to TRBJ2-1; 9 bases fit TRBD2. This CDR3 has 17 residues. CDR1 is SSHAT, CDR2 FNYEAQ, per germline (reference sequence). The CDR3, as DNA: TGTGCTAGCAGCTTAGTCGGCGGGAGGGCCGCTTTCAATGAGCAGTTCTTC. It specifies CASSLVGGRAAFNEQFF.

V is TRBV10-3 and J is TRBJ2-6, with TRBD1 matching 7 bases. Germline values: CDR1 ENHRY, CDR2 SYGVKD. V shed 10 bases and J 0 bases; nucleotides not matched to a gene: 12. CDR3 length: 17 residues. The CDR3 region is CASRDSAKASGANVLTF. CDR3 nucleotides: TGTGCCAGCCGGGACAGCGCCAAGGCCTCTGGGGCCAACGTCCTGACTTTC.

The rearrangement joins TRBV4-1 to TRBJ2-3; no clear D gene. The CDR3 is made up of 14 amino acids. Trimming took 0 bases from V and 2 from J, leaving 6 bases between them. From germline, CDR1 is MGHRA and CDR2 YSYEKL. The CDR3 reads CASSQDPHTDTQYF. As DNA, the CDR3 is TGCGCCAGCAGCCAAGATCCTCACACAGATACGCAGTATTTT.

The chain links TRBV2 to TRBJ2-3; D is unresolved. Germline V CDR1 and CDR2: SNHLY, FYNNEI. Trimming removed 8 bases from V and 2 bases from J, with 17 bases in between. This CDR3 comprises 15 residues. In nucleotides, the CDR3 is TGTGCCAGCTCCCGGCCGCAATCGAACACAGATACGCAGTATTTT. Translation: CASSRPQSNTDTQYF. Filled out from reference TRBV2 and TRBJ2-3, the complete variable domain reads EPEVTQTPSHQVTQMGQEVILRCVPISNHLYFYWYRQILGQKVEFLVSFYNNEISEKSEIFDDQFSVERPDGSNFTLKIRSTKLEDSAMYFCASSRPQSNTDTQYFGPGTRLTVL.

This chain joins TRBV27 and TRBJ2-5; no reliable D call. Per germline, CDR1 MNHEY and CDR2 SMNVEV (reference sequence). The CDR3 is made up of 14 amino acids. The V end lost 3 bases, the J end lost 4 bases, and 12 bases lay between the germline ends. CDR3 protein: CASSFLGWRETQYF. CDR3 nucleotide sequence: TGTGCCAGCAGTTTCCTGGGATGGCGAGAGACCCAGTACTTC.

This chain joins TRBV6-5 and TRBJ1-5, with D hard to call. Germline assignment: CDR1 MNHEY and CDR2 SVGAGI. The V and J ends lost 2 bases and 2 bases respectively, with 10 bases between them. This CDR3 is built from 15 residues. The chain's CDR3 is CASSYGGEGNQPQHF. The CDR3 DNA sequence: TGTGCCAGCAGTTACGGTGGGGAAGGCAATCAGCCCCAGCATTTT.

The chain has TRBV9 and TRBJ2-3, with 16 bases that match TRBD2. V dropped 3 bases and J dropped 5; count of bases not matched to a gene: 15. This CDR3 region has 20 residues. Germline V gene lookup returns CDR1 SGDLS and CDR2 YYNGEE. The CDR3 is CASSEAPPGLAGGPRDTQYF. CDR3 nucleotides: TGTGCCAGCAGCGAAGCTCCACCGGGACTAGCGGGAGGGCCGAGAGATACGCAGTATTTT.

The rearrangement links TRBV27 to TRBJ2-7; maybe TRBD2 (6 bases). Trimming shortened V by 3 bases and J by 3 bases, and 9 bases separated the two germline ends. The CDR3 loop spans 13 amino acids. Per germline, CDR1 MNHEY and CDR2 SMNVEV (reference sequence). The CDR3: CASSLGAGYEQYF. CDR3 coding DNA: TGTGCCAGCAGTTTGGGAGCGGGCTACGAGCAGTACTTC.

To note about this clone: One end of the junction varies from germline; a read error may be responsible. The J gene is TRBJ2-3, the V gene TRBV4-2; 8 nucleotides line up with TRBD2. CDR3 length: 15 amino acids. Germline V lookup: CDR1 LGHNA, CDR2 YNFKEQ. CDR3 loop: CASNQELAVTDTQYF. Written as DNA, the CDR3 is TGTGCCAGCAACCAAGAACTAGCGGTCACAGATACGCAGTATTTT.

The sample holds a few counts of this clone. The chain employs TRBV30 and TRBJ1-5; a weak D match, TRBD1 (6 bases). The germline gives CDR1 GTSNPN, CDR2 SVGIG (reference sequence). The V end was cut by 1 base, the J end by 2 bases, with 9 bases between. The length of the CDR3 is 14 residues. The CDR3 sequence: CAWSAPGGNQPQHF. The CDR3 DNA follows: TGTGCCTGGAGTGCGCCAGGGGGCAATCAGCCCCAGCATTTT. Drawing the rest from reference TRBV30 and TRBJ1-5, the complete variable domain is SQTIHQWPATLVQPVGSPLSLECTVEGTSNPNLYWYRQAAGRGLQLLFYSVGIGQISSEVPQNLSASRPQDRQFILSSKKLLLSDSGFYLCAWSAPGGNQPQHFGDGTRLSIL.

CDR3 amino acids: CASIYLGRDTEAFF. The CDR3 coding sequence is TGTGCCAGCATCTATCTAGGACGTGACACTGAAGCTTTCTTT. V and J are TRBV6-1 and TRBJ1-1; D is unclear. This CDR3 has 14 amino acids. V was pared by 7 bases and J by 3 bases, with 15 bases between. Germline lookup yields CDR1 MNHNS and CDR2 SASEGT.

The chain joins TRBV29-1 to TRBJ2-7; TRBD1 aligns across 8 bases. This CDR3 is 15 amino acids long. Trimming took 5 bases from V and 7 from J; bases not matched to a gene: 16. Germline V lookup: CDR1 SQVTM, CDR2 ANQGSEA. The CDR3 coding sequence is TGCAGCGTTTTAGGGGGCCGACAGGGGCCGCAAGAGCAGTACTTC. It is translated as CSVLGGRQGPQEQYF.

This rearrangement joins TRBV27 to TRBJ1-2; no reliable D call. Germline CDR1 is MNHEY and CDR2 is SMNVEV (reference sequence). V dropped 2 bases and J dropped 7 bases, with 11 bases sitting between them. This CDR3 has 13 amino acids. Here the CDR3 reads CASSLGLGSGYTF. CDR3 sequence (DNA): TGTGCCAGCAGTTTAGGGTTAGGAAGTGGCTACACCTTC.

The chain employs TRBV19 and TRBJ2-3; D not resolved. This CDR3 is built from 13 residues. Trimming removed 8 bases from V and 4 bases from J, with 13 bases in between. Germline values: CDR1 LNHDA, CDR2 SQIVND (reference sequence). The CDR3 sequence is CASSALSSDTQYF. The DNA of the CDR3 is TGTGCCAGTTCGGCCCTTTCCTCAGATACGCAGTATTTT.

This chain uses TRBV7-8 with TRBJ2-7, with D maybe TRBD2 (5 bases). CDR1 is SGHVS and CDR2 is FQNEAQ in the germline V gene. V was shortened by 5 bases and J by 4 bases, with 15 bases between the two germline ends. This CDR3 has 14 residues. CDR3 DNA sequence: TGTGCCAGCAGCCGCCGGGGAGAGAGGTACGAGCAGTACTTC. It is translated as CASSRRGERYEQYF.

This chain links TRBV4-1 with TRBJ2-1; TRBD1 is a possible D gene (6 bases). CDR3 size: 14 residues. CDR1 MGHRA and CDR2 YSYEKL come from the germline V gene. The germline V and J ends were trimmed by 5 bases and 7 bases, with 15 bases remaining between them. The CDR3 coding sequence is TGCGCCAGCAGCTGGGCAGGGGATGGAAATGAGCAGTTCTTC. This gives the protein CASSWAGDGNEQFF.

The chain is built from TRBV6-5 and TRBJ2-4; D gene unclear. Germline V gene sequence: CDR1 MNHEY, CDR2 SVGAGI. The CDR3 loop spans 15 amino acids. Trimming took off 0 bases at V and 0 bases at J, with 6 bases between the two ends. The CDR3 nucleotides are TGTGCCAGCAGTTACTCGGAACTAGCCAAAAACATTCAGTACTTC. It encodes CASSYSELAKNIQYF.